The clone carrying this T cell receptor (beta chain) was detected only once. In the authors' workflow: Scientists estimated how many nucleated cells there were by amplifying reference gene primers. The protocol was immunoSEQ multiplex PCR, while the TCRdb copy is restricted to in-frame clones and leaves out a portion. V, J and clone size are those of that table, while D and trimming were read from the DNA. The top ten clones hold 4.5% to 6.5% of a sample with 250,000 to 300,000 clones, 83% of them seen once. The data originate from a study of blood T cell repertoires in COVID-19. CDR3 size: 14 residues.

The sample comprised peripheral blood. The chain links TRBV21-1 to TRBJ2-3; TRBD1 reflects the table's D call only, with no check against the DNA. TRBV21-1 is annotated as a pseudogene. This receptor was taken from an older man with acute or convalescent COVID-19. The CDR3 reads CASRKTGPRDTQYF. The CDR3 bases are TGTGCCAGCAGGAAGACAGGGCCCAGGGATACGCAGTATTTT.